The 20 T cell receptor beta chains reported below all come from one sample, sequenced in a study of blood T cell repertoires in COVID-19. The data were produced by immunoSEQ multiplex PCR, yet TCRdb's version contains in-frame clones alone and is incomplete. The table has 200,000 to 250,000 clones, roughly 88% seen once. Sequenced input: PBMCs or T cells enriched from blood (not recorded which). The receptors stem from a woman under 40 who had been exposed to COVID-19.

CDR3 region: CASSLGGVVSGNTIYF. CDR3 in DNA: TGTGCCAGCAGCTTGGGCGGAGTTGTCTCTGGAAACACCATATATTTT. V usage is TRBV5-5 and J usage is TRBJ1-3; D gene ambiguous. CDR3 length: 16 residues. Deletions cut 0 bases from V and 0 bases from J, with 10 bases between. In germline, CDR1 is SGHKS, CDR2 YYEKEE (reference sequence).

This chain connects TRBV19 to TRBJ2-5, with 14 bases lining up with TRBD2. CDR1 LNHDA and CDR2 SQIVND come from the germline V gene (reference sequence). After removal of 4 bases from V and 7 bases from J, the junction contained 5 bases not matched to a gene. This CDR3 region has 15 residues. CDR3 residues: CASSKGLAGGGTQYF. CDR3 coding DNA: TGTGCCAGTAGTAAAGGACTAGCGGGGGGTGGGACCCAGTACTTC. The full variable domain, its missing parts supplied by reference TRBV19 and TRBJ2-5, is DGGITQSPKYLFRKEGQNVTLSCEQNLNHDAMYWYRQDPGQGLRLIYYSQIVNDFQKGDIAEGYSVSREKKESFPLTVTSAQKNPTAFYLCASSKGLAGGGTQYFGPGTRLLVL.

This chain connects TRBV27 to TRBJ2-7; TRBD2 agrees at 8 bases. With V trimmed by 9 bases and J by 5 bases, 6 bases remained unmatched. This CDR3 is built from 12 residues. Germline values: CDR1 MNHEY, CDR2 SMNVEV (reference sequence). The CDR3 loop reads CASGGRYDEQYF. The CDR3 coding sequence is TGTGCCAGTGGCGGGAGGTACGACGAGCAGTACTTC.

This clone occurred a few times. The CDR3 sequence: CASSLGRGTYGYTF. In DNA form, the CDR3 reads TGTGCCAGCAGTTTAGGTCGGGGAACCTATGGCTACACCTTC. The chain uses TRBV27 and TRBJ1-2; the D is unclear. The CDR3 contains 14 residues. From germline, CDR1 is MNHEY and CDR2 SMNVEV (reference sequence). Trimming took off 2 bases at V and 4 bases at J, with 11 bases between the two ends.

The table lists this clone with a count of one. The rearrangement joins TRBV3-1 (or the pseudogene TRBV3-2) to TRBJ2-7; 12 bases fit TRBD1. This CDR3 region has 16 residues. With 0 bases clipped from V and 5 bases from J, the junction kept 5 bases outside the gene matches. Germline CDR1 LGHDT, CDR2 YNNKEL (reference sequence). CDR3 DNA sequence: TGTGCCAGCAGCCAAGAATGGGGACAGGGGGCCCACGAGCAGTACTTC. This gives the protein CASSQEWGQGAHEQYF.

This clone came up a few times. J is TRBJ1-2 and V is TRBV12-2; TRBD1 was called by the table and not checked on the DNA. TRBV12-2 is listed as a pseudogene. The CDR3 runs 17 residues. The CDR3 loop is CASRSGFRTVSNYGYTF. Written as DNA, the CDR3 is TGTGCAAGTCGCTCTGGTTTTCGGACAGTATCTAACTATGGCTACACCTTC.

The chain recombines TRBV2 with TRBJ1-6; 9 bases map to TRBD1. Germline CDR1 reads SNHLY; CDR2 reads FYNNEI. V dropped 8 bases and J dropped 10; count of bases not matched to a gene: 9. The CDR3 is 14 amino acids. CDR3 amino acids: CASETGTGRSPLHF. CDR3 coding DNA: TGTGCCAGCGAGACCGGGACAGGGAGGTCACCCCTCCACTTT.

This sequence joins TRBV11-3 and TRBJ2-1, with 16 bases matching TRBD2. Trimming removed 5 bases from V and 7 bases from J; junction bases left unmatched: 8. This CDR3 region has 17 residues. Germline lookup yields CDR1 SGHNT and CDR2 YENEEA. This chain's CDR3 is CASSGTSGRAGGNEQFF. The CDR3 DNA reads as TGTGCCAGCAGCGGGACTAGCGGGAGGGCCGGGGGGAATGAGCAGTTCTTC.

For the CDR3, the DNA is TGTGCCAGTCGCCCTTTCCGGGGTCGCGCCTACGAGCAGTACTTC. Amino acids: CASRPFRGRAYEQYF. This chain joins TRBV28 and TRBJ2-7; D might be TRBD2 (5 bases). The CDR3 is 15 residues long. Trimming took 9 bases from V and 2 from J, leaving 20 bases between them. Germline loops: CDR1 MDHEN, CDR2 SYDVKM.

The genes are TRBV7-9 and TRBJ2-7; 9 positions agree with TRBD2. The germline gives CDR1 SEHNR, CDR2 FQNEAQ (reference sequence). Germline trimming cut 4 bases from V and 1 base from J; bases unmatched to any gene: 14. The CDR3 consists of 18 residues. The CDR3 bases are TGTGCCAGCAGCTCGGACGGGATAGCGGGAGCGAGGTCCTACGAGCAGTACTTC. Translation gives CASSSDGIAGARSYEQYF.

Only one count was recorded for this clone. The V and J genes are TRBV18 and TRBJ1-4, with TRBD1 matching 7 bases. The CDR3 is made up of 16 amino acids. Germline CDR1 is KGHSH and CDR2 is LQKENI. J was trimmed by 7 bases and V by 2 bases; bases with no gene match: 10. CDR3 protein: CASSPNRGEGGEKLFF. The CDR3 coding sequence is TGTGCCAGCTCACCAAACAGGGGAGAGGGAGGTGAAAAACTGTTTTTT.

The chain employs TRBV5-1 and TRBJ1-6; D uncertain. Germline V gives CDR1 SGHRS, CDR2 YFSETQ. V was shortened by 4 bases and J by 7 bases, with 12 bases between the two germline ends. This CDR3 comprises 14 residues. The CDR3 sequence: CASSVTGGNSPLHF. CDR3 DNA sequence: TGCGCCAGCAGCGTGACGGGTGGCAATTCACCCCTCCACTTT.

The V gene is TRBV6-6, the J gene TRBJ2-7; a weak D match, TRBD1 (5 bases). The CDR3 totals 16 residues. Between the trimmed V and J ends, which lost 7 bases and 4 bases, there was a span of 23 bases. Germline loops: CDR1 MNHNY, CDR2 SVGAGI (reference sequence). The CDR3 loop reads CASTLRGGSELYEQYF. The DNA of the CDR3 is TGTGCCAGCACTCTAAGGGGCGGTTCTGAATTGTACGAGCAGTACTTC.

The CDR3 reads CASRKPGRAGNGYTF. The CDR3 DNA reads TGTGCCAGCAGGAAACCTGGCAGGGCTGGGAATGGCTACACCTTC. V is TRBV11-2 and J is TRBJ1-2; D may be TRBD1 (5 bases). The V gene lost 6 bases and the J gene lost 6 bases, with 20 bases spanning the gap. Germline V lookup: CDR1 SGHAT, CDR2 FQNNGV. The CDR3 extends over 15 amino acids.

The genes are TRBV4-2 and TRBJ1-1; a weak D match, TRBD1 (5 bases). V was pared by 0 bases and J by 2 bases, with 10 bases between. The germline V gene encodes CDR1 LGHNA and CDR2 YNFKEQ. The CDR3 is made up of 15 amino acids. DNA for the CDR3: TGTGCCAGCAGCCAAGAGGGACTCTTCAACACTGAAGCTTTCTTT. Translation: CASSQEGLFNTEAFF.

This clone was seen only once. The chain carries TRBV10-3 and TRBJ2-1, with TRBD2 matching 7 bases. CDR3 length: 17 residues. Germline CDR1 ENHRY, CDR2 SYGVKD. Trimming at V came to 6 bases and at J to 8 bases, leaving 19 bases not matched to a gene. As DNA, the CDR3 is TGTGCCATCAGCGGTAAGGTCGAGCGGGAAGAGCACCATGAGCAGTTCTTC. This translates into CAISGKVEREEHHEQFF.

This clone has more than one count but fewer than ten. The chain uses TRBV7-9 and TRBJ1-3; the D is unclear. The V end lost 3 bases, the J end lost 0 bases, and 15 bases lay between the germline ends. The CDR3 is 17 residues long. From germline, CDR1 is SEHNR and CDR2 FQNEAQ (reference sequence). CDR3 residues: CASSFGSGRTSGNTIYF. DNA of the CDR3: TGTGCCAGCAGCTTTGGCAGCGGCAGGACCTCTGGAAACACCATATATTTT.

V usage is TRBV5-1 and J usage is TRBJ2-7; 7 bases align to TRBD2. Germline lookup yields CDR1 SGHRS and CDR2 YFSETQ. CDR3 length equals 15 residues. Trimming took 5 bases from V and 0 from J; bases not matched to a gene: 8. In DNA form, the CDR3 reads TGCGCCAGCAGTCGTCGTAGCGGGTTCTCCTACGAGCAGTACTTC. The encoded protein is CASSRRSGFSYEQYF.

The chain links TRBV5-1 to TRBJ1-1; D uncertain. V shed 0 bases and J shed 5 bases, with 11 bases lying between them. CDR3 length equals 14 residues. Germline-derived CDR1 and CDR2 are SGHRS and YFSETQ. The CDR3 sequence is CASSLVTTSTEAFF. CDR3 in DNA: TGCGCCAGCAGCTTGGTGACGACATCGACTGAAGCTTTCTTT. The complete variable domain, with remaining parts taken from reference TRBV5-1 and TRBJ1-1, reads KAGVTQTPRYLIKTRGQQVTLSCSPISGHRSVSWYQQTPGQGLQFLFEYFSETQRNKGNFPGRFSGRQFSNSRSEMNVSTLELGDSALYLCASSLVTTSTEAFFGQGTRLTVV.

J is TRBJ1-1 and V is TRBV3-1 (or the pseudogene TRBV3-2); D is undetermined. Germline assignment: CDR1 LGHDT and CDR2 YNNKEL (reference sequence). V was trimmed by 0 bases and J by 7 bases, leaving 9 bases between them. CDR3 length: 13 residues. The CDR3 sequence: CASSQDLGSEAFF. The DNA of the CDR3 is TGTGCCAGCAGCCAAGATCTAGGCAGTGAAGCTTTCTTT.